What follows is one T cell receptor (beta chain) and its context. What it recognizes is unknown. As for time point: peripheral blood 6 weeks after treatment start. There were between 1 and 8 samples from each patient, taken pretreatment and on-treatment. The data were produced by immunoSEQ multiplex PCR, yet TCRdb's version contains in-frame clones alone and is incomplete. The sample has roughly 120,000 clones, around 89% seen once. V lost 0 bases and J lost 6, with 17 bases in between. Germline CDR1 reads MGHRA; CDR2 reads YSYEKL. The CDR3 totals 17 residues. The record originates from a study of PD-L1 blockade in urothelial cancer. Study details: Atezolizumab (1,200 mg intravenously every 3 weeks) began at some point between 2014 and 2015 for patients. Study-level findings and limits: Improved survival was predicted by pretreatment blood TCR clonality below the median.

V is TRBV4-1 and J is TRBJ2-2, with a tentative D call TRBD2 (5 bases). This sequence originates from a man aged 55 to 70 with urothelial cancer. Material: PBMCs, obtained around atezolizumab (anti-PD-L1) treatment. The CDR3 DNA follows: TGCGCCAGCAGCCAAGATTGGCAGGAATGGGGAGCCGGGGAGCTGTTTTTT. Protein: CASSQDWQEWGAGELFF.